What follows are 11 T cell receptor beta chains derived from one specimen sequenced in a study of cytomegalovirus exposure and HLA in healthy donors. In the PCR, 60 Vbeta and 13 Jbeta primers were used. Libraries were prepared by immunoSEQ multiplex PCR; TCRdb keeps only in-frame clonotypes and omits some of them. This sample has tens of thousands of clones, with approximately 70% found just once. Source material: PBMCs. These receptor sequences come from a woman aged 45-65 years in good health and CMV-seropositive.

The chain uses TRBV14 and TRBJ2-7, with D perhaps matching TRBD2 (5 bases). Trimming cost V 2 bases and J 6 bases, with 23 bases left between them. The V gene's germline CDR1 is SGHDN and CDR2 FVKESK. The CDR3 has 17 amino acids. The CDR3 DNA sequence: TGTGCCAGCAGCCAACCTACCCTTCCTAACGGGATGAGCGAGCAGTACTTC. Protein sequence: CASSQPTLPNGMSEQYF. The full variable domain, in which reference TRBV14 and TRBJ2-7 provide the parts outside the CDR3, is EAGVTQFPSHSVIEKGQTVTLRCDPISGHDNLYWYRRVMGKEIKFLLHFVKESKQDESGMPNNRFLAERTGGTYSTLKVQPAELEDSGVYFCASSQPTLPNGMSEQYFGPGTRLTVT.

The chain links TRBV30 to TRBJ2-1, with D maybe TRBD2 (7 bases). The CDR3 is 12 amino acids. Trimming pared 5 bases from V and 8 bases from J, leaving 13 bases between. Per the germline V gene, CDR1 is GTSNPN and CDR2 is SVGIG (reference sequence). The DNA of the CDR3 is TGTGCCTGGTCTAGAGGGGGGGATGAGCAGTTCTTC. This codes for CAWSRGGDEQFF.

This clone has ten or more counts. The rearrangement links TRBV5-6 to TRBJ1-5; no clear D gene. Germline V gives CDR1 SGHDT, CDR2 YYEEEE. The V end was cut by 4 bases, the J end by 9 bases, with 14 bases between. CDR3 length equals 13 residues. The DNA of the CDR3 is TGTGCCAGCAGCCTTCCTGGGGAGGGGCCCCAGCATTTT. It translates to CASSLPGEGPQHF.

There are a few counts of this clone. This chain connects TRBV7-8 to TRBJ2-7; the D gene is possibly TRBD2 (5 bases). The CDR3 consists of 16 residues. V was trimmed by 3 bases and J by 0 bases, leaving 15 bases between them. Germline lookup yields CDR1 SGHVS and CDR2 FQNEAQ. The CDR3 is CASSFPGRSSSYEQYF. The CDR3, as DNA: TGTGCCAGCAGCTTTCCGGGAAGGTCGAGCTCCTACGAGCAGTACTTC.

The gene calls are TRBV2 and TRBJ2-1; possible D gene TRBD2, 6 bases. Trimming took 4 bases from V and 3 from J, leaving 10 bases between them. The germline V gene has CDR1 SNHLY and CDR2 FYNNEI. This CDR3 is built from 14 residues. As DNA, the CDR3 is TGTGCCAGCAGTGGGTCTAGCGTCTACAATGAGCAGTTCTTC. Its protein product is CASSGSSVYNEQFF.

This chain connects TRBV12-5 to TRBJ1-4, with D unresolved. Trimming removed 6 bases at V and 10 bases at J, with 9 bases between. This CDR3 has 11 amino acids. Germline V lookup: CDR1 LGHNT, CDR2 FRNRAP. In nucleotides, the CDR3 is TGTGCTAGTGGCCGGTCTCGAAAACTGTTTTTT. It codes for CASGRSRKLFF.

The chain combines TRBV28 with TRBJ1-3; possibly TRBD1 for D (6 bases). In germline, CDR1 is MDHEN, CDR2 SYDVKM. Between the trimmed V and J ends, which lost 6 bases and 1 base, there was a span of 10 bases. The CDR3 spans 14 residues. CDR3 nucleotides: TGTGCCAGCAGAAGAGGGGGTTCTGGAAACACCATATATTTT. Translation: CASRRGGSGNTIYF.

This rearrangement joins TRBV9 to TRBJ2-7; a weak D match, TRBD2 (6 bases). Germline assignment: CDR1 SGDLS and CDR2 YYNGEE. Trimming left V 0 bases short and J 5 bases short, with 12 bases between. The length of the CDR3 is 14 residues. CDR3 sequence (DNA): TGTGCCAGCAGCGTAGCGGGAGTACGGGACGAGCAGTACTTC. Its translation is CASSVAGVRDEQYF.

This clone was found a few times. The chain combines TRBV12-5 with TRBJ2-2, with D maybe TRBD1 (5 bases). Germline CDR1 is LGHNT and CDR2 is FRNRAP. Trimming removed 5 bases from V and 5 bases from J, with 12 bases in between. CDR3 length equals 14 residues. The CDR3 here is CASGPPDSTGELFF. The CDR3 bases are TGTGCTAGTGGTCCTCCCGACAGTACCGGGGAGCTGTTTTTT.

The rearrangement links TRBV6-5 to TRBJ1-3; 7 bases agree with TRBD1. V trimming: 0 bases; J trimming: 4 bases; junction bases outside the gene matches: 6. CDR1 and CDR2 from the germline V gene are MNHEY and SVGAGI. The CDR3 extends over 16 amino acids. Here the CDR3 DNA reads TGTGCCAGCAGTTACTCGAAGGGGGCCAGGGGAAACACCATATATTTT. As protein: CASSYSKGARGNTIYF.

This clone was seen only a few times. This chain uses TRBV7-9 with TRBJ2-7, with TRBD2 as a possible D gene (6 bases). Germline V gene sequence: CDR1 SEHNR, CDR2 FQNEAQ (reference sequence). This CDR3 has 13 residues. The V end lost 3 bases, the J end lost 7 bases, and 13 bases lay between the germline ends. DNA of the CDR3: TGTGCCAGCAGCTTTTTCCCCGCGGGAGAGCAGTACTTC. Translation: CASSFFPAGEQYF.